This TCR beta chain was captured in a study of T cell responses to AZD1222 COVID-19 vaccine. Study results and caveats: Just a handful of AZD1222 recipients were seropositive at baseline. Donors were mostly white British, more females; clonal diversity possibly underestimated. Vaccine-associated CD4 TCRs spanned spike, dominant at 160-218 and 743-854.

The CDR3 runs to 12 residues. Trimming left V 3 bases short and J 8 bases short, with 7 bases between. CDR1 is KGHSH and CDR2 is LQKENI in the germline V gene. Assay used: immunoSEQ multiplex PCR; TCRdb lists only in-frame clones, some missing. The table lists about 93,000 clones, over 85% of them singletons, with about 2.7% in the top ten. On this clone: Its antigen is not identified.

The sequence came from an adult in good health. The chain couples TRBV18 to TRBJ1-4; no reliable D call. The sequenced sample was peripheral blood, obtained on day 0 of MenACWY control vaccination. DNA for the CDR3: TGTGCCAGCTCACCCGATTGGGAAAAACTGTTTTTT. This encodes CASSPDWEKLFF. The full variable domain, rest sourced from reference TRBV18 and TRBJ1-4, is NAGVMQNPRHLVRRRGQEARLRCSPMKGHSHVYWYRQLPEEGLKFMVYLQKENIIDESGMPKERFSAEFPKEGPSILRIQQVVRGDSAAYFCASSPDWEKLFFGSGTQLSVL.